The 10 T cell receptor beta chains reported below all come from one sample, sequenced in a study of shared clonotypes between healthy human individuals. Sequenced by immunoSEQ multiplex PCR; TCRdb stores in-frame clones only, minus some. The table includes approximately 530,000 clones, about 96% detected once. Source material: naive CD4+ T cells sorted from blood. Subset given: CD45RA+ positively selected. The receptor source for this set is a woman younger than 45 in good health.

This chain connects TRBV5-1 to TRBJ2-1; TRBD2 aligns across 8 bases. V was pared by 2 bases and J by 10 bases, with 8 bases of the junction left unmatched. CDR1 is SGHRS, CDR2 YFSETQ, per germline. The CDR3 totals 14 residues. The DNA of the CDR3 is TGCGCCAGCAGCTTCACGGGACTAGTAAAGGAGCAGTTCTTC. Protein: CASSFTGLVKEQFF.

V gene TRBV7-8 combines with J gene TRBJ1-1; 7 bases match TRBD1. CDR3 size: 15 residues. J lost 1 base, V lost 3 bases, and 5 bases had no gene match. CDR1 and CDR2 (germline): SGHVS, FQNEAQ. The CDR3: CASSLGQIRNTEAFF. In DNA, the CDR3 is TGTGCCAGCAGCTTGGGACAGATAAGGAACACTGAAGCTTTCTTT.

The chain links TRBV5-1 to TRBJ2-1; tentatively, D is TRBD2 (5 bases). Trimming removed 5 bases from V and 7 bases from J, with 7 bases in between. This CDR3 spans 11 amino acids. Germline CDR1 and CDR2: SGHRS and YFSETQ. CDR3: CASRGSNEQFF. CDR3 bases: TGCGCCAGCAGGGGGAGTAATGAGCAGTTCTTC.

The CDR3 DNA reads as TGTGCCAGCAGTAACCAGGGTTCGTACGAGCAGTACTTC. Its translation is CASSNQGSYEQYF. The chain has TRBV6-6 and TRBJ2-7, with D possibly matching TRBD1 (5 bases). The CDR3 is 13 residues long. Germline V lookup: CDR1 MNHNY, CDR2 SVGAGI (reference sequence). Trimming removed 5 bases at V and 4 bases at J, with 12 bases between.

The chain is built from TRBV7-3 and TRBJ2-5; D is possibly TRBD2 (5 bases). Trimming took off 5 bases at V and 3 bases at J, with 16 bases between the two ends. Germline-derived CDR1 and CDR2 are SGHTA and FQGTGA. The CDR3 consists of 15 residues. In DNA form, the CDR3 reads TGTGCCAGCAGCAACGGACTCCCCGGAAAAGAGACCCAGTACTTC. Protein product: CASSNGLPGKETQYF.

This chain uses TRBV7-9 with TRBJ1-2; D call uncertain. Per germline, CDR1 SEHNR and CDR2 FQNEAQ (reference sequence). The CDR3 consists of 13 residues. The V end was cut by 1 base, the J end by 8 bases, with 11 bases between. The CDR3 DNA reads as TGTGCCAGCAGCTTAGTGGGATTTCGCGGCTACACCTTC. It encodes CASSLVGFRGYTF.

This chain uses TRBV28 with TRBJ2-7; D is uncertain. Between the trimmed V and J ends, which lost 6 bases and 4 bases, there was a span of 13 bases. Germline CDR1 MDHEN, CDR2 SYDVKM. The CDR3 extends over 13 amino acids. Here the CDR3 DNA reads TGTGCCAGCAGAACCAGCCAGCTTTACGAGCAGTACTTC. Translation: CASRTSQLYEQYF.

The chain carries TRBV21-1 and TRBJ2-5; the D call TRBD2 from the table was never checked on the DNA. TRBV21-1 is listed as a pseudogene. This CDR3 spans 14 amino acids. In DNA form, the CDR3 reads TGTGCCAGCAGCAAACCTGGGCCGGGATGGACCCAGTACTTC. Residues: CASSKPGPGWTQYF.

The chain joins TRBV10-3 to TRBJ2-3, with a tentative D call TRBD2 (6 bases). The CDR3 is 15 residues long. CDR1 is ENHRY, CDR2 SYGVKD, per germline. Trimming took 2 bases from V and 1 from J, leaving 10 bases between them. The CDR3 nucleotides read TGTGCCATCAGTGAGCCCTGGGGGGGCACAGATACGCAGTATTTT. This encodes CAISEPWGGTDTQYF.

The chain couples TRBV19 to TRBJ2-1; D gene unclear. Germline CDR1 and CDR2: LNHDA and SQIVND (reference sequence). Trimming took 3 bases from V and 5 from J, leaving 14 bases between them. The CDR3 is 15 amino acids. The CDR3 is CASSIALSPHNEQFF. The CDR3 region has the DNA TGTGCCAGTAGTATTGCCCTCAGTCCTCACAATGAGCAGTTCTTC.